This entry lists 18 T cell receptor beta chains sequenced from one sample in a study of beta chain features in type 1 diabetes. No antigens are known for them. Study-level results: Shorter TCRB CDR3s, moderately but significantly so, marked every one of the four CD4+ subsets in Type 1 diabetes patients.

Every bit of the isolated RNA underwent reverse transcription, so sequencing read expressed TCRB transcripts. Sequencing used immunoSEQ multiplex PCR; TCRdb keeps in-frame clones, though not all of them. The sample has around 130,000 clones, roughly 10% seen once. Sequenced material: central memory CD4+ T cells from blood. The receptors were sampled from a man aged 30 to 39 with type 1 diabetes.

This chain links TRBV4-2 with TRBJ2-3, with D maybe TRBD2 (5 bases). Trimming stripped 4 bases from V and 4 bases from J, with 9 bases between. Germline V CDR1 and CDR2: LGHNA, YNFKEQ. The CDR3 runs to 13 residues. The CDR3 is CASSLRRPDTQYF. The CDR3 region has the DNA TGTGCCAGCAGCCTGAGGAGGCCAGATACGCAGTATTTT.

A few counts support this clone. CDR3 loop: CASKLQGLYGYTF. CDR3 nucleotide sequence: TGTGCCAGCAAATTACAGGGGTTATATGGCTACACCTTC. The V gene is TRBV6-1, the J gene TRBJ1-2; 7 nucleotides align to TRBD1. With 7 bases clipped from V and 5 bases from J, the junction kept 7 bases outside the gene matches. The CDR3 runs to 13 residues. CDR1 and CDR2 from the germline V gene are MNHNS and SASEGT.

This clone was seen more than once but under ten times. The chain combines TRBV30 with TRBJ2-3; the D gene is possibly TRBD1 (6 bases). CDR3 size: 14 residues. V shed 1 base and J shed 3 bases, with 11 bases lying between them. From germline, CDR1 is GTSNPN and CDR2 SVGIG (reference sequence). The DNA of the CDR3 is TGTGCCTGGAGTGCAACAGGGCTTACAGATACGCAGTATTTT. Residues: CAWSATGLTDTQYF. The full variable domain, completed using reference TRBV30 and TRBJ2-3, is SQTIHQWPATLVQPVGSPLSLECTVEGTSNPNLYWYRQAAGRGLQLLFYSVGIGQISSEVPQNLSASRPQDRQFILSSKKLLLSDSGFYLCAWSATGLTDTQYFGPGTRLTVL.

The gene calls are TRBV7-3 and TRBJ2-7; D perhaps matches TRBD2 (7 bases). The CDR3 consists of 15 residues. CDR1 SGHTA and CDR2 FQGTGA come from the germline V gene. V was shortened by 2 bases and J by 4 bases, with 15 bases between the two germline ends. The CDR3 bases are TGTGCCAGCAGCTTAGGGCCGGGGGGCCCTTACGAGCAGTACTTC. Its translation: CASSLGPGGPYEQYF.

CDR3: CASSLNRGNEQFF. In nucleotides, the CDR3 is TGTGCCAGCAGCTTAAACAGGGGCAATGAGCAGTTCTTC. The chain has TRBV13 and TRBJ2-1; 7 nucleotides agree with TRBD1. The CDR3 length is 13 residues. Germline V lookup: CDR1 PRHDT, CDR2 FYEKMQ (reference sequence). J gave up 6 bases and V 2 bases, and 1 base lay outside the gene matches. Full variable domain (outside the CDR3, taken from reference TRBV13 and TRBJ2-1): AAGVIQSPRHLIKEKRETATLKCYPIPRHDTVYWYQQGPGQDPQFLISFYEKMQSDKGSIPDRFSAQQFSDYHSELNMSSLELGDSALYFCASSLNRGNEQFFGPGTRLTVL.

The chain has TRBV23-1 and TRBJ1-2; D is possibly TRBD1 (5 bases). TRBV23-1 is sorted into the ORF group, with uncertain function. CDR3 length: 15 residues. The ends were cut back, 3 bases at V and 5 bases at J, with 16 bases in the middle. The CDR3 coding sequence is TGCGCCAGCAGTCAGCCAAGGGGCGGAGCTTATGGCTACACCTTC. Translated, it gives CASSQPRGGAYGYTF.

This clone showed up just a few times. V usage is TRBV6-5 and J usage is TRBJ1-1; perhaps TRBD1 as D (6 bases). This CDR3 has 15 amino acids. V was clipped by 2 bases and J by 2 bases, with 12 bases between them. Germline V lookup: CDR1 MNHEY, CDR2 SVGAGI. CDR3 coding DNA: TGTGCCAGCAGTTACACCCCGACAGGAAACACTGAAGCTTTCTTT. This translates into CASSYTPTGNTEAFF.

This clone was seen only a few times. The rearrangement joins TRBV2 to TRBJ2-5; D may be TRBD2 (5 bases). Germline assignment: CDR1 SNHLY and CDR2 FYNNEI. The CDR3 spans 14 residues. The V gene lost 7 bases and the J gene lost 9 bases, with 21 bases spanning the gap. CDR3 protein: CASKGQADQRAQYF. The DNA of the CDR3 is TGTGCCAGCAAGGGCCAGGCCGACCAGAGGGCCCAGTACTTC.

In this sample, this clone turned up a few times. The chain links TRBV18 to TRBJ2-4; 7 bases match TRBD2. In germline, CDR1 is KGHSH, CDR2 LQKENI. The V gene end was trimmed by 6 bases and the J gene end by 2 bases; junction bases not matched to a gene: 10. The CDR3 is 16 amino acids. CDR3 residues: CASSPRGMSSKNIQYF. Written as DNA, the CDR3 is TGTGCCAGCTCTCCGCGGGGGATGTCGTCCAAAAACATTCAGTACTTC.

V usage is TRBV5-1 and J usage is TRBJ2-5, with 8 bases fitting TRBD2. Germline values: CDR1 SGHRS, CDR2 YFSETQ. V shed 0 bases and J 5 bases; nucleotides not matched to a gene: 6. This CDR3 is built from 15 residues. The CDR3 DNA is TGCGCCAGCAGCTTGGAACCAGCGGGGGCGGAGACCCAGTACTTC. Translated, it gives CASSLEPAGAETQYF. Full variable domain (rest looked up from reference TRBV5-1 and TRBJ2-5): KAGVTQTPRYLIKTRGQQVTLSCSPISGHRSVSWYQQTPGQGLQFLFEYFSETQRNKGNFPGRFSGRQFSNSRSEMNVSTLELGDSALYLCASSLEPAGAETQYFGPGTRLLVL.

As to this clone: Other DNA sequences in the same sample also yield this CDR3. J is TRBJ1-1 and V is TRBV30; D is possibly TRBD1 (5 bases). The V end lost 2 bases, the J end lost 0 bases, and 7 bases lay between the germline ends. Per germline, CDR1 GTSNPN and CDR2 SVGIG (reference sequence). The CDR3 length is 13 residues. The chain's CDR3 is CAWSRGMNTEAFF. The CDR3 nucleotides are TGTGCCTGGAGTAGGGGCATGAACACTGAAGCTTTCTTT.

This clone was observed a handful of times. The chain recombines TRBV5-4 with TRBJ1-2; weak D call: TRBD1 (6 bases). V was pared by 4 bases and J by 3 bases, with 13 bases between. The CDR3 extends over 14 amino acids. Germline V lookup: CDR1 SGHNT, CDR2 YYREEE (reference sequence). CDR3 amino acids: CASSPDREYYGYTF. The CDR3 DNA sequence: TGTGCCAGCAGCCCGGACAGAGAGTACTATGGCTACACCTTC. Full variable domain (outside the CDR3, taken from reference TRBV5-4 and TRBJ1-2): ETGVTQSPTHLIKTRGQQVTLRCSSQSGHNTVSWYQQALGQGPQFIFQYYREEENGRGNFPPRFSGLQFPNYSSELNVNALELDDSALYLCASSPDREYYGYTFGSGTRLTVV.

The CDR3 sequence: CASSYSMSLPGNTIYF. CDR3 DNA: TGTGCCAGCAGTTACTCGATGTCCCTACCTGGAAACACCATATATTTT. The chain carries TRBV6-5 and TRBJ1-3, with D unresolved. The length of the CDR3 is 16 residues. CDR1 and CDR2 (germline): MNHEY, SVGAGI. The ends were cut back, 0 bases at V and 2 bases at J, with 11 bases in the middle.

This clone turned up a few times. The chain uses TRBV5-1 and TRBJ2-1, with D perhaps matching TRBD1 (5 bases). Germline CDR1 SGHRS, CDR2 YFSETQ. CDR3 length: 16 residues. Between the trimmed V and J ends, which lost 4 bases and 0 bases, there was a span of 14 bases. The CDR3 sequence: CASSIGPGNSYNEQFF. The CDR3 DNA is TGCGCCAGCAGCATAGGACCAGGGAACTCCTACAATGAGCAGTTCTTC.

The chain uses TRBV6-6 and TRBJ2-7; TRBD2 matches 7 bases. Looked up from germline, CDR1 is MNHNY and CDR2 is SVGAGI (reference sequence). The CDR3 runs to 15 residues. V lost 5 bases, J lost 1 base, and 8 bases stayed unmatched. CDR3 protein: CASSARAGVSYEQYF. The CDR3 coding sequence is TGTGCCAGCAGTGCACGGGCGGGGGTTTCCTACGAGCAGTACTTC.

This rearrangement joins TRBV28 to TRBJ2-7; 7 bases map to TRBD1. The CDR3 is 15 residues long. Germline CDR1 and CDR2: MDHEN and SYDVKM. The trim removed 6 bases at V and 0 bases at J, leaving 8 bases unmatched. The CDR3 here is CASRTGSASSYEQYF. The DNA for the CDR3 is TGTGCCAGCAGGACAGGGTCCGCCAGCTCCTACGAGCAGTACTTC.

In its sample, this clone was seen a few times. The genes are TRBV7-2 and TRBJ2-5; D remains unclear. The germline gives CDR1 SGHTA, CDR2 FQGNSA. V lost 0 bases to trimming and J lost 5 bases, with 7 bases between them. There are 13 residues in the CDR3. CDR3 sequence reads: CASSLAPAETQYF. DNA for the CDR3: TGTGCCAGCAGCTTAGCCCCAGCGGAGACCCAGTACTTC.

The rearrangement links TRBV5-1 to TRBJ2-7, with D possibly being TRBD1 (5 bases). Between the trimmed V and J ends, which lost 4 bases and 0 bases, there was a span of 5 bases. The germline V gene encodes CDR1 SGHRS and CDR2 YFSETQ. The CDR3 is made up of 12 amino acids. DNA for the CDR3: TGCGCCAGCAGCGACAGCTCCTACGAGCAGTACTTC. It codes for CASSDSSYEQYF.